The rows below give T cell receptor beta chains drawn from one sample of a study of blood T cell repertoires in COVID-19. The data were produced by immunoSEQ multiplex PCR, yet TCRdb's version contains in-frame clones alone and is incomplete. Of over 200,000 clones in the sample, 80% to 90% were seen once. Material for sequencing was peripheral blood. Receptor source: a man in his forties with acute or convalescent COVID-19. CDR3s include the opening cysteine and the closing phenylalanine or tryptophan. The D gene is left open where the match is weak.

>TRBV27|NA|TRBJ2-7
CASSTTRSGVGYEQYF
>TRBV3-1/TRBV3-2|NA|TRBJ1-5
CASSQDFGGTQPQHF
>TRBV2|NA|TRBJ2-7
CASSEALSGVDEQYF
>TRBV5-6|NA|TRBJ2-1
CASSPKGLGYNEQFF
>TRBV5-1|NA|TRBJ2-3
CASSLGEGSLTDTQYF
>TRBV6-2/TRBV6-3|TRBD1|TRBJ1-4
CASSYGQGNEKLFF
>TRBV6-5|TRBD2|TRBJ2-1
CASSPAGGPYNEQFF
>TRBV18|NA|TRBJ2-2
CASSPNQGTTGELFF
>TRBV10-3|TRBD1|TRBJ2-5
CATTKDRGDETQYF
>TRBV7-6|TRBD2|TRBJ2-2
CASSSRTSGGTGELFF
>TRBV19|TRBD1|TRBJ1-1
CASSTGQAGAEAFF